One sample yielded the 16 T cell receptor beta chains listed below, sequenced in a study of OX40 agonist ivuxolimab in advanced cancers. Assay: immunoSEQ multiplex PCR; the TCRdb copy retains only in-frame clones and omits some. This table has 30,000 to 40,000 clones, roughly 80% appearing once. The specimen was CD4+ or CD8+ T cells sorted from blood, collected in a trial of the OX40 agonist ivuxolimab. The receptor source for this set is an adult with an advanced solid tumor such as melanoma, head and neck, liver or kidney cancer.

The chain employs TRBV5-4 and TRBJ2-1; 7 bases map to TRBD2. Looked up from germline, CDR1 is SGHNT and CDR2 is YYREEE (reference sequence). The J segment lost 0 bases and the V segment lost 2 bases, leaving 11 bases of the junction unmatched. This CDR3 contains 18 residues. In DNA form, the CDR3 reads TGTGCCAGCAGCTTAAAAGCGGGACCTGCCAGCTCCTACAATGAGCAGTTCTTC. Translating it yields CASSLKAGPASSYNEQFF.

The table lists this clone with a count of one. The CDR3 DNA reads TGTGCCAGCACTAGCGGGAGCTCCTACGAGCAGTACTTC. Translating gives CASTSGSSYEQYF. The chain joins TRBV14 to TRBJ2-7; 10 nucleotides line up with TRBD2. Germline V lookup: CDR1 SGHDN, CDR2 FVKESK. The V segment lost 7 bases and the J segment 0 bases; nucleotides outside the gene matches: 0. The CDR3 totals 13 residues.

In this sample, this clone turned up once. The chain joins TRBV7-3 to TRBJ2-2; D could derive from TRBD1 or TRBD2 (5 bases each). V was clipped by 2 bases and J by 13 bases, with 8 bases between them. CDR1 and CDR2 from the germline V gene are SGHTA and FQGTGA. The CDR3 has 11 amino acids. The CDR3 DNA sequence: TGTGCCAGCAGCTTAGAGGGGCGGCTGTTTTTT. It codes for CASSLEGRLFF.

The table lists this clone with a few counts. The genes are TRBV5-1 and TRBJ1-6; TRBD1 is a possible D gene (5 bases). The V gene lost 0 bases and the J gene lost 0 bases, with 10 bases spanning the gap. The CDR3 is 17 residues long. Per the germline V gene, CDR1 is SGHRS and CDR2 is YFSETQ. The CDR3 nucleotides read TGCGCCAGCAGCTTGGGGTGGGACGGCTCCTATAATTCACCCCTCCACTTT. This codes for CASSLGWDGSYNSPLHF. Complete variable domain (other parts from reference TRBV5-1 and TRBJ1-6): KAGVTQTPRYLIKTRGQQVTLSCSPISGHRSVSWYQQTPGQGLQFLFEYFSETQRNKGNFPGRFSGRQFSNSRSEMNVSTLELGDSALYLCASSLGWDGSYNSPLHFGNGTRLTVT.

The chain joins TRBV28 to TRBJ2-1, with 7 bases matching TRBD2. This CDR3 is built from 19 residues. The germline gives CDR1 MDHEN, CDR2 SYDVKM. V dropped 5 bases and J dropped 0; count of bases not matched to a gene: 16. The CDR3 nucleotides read TGTGCCAGCAGTCGAACCGGGATGGGGGAGGGGAGCTCCTACAATGAGCAGTTCTTC. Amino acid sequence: CASSRTGMGEGSSYNEQFF. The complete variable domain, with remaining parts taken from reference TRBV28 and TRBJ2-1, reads DVKVTQSSRYLVKRTGEKVFLECVQDMDHENMFWYRQDPGLGLRLIYFSYDVKMKEKGDIPEGYSVSREKKERFSLILESASTNQTSMYLCASSRTGMGEGSSYNEQFFGPGTRLTVL.

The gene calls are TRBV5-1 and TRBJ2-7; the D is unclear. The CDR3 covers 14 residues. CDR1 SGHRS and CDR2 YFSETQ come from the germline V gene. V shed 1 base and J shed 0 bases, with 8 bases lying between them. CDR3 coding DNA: TGCGCCAGCAGCTTGTCAAGGAGCTCCTACGAGCAGTACTTC. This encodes CASSLSRSSYEQYF.

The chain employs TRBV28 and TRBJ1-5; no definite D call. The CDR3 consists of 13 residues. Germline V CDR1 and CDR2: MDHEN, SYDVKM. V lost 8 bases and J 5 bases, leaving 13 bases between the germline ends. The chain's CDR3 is CASSTRGYQPQHF. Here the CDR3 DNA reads TGTGCCAGCTCCACTCGCGGGTATCAGCCCCAGCATTTT.

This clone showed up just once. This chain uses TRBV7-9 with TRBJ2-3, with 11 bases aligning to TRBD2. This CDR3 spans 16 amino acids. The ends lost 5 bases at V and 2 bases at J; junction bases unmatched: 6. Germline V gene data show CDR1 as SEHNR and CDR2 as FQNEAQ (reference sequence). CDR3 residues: CASSLGLAGATDTQYF. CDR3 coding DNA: TGTGCCAGCAGCCTCGGACTAGCGGGCGCCACAGATACGCAGTATTTT.

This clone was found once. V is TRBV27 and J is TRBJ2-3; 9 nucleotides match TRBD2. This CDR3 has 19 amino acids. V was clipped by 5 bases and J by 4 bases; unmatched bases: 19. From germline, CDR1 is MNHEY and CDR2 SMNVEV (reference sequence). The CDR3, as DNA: TGTGCCAGCAGTCCGTCCTTGGGAGAGGGACTAGCCTCTGCAGATACGCAGTATTTT. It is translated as CASSPSLGEGLASADTQYF.

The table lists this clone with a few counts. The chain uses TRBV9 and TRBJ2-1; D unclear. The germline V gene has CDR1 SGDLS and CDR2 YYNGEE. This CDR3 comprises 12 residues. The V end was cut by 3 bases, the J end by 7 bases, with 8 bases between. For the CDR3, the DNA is TGTGCCAGCAGCGGAAAAGCGAATGAGCAGTTCTTC. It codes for CASSGKANEQFF.

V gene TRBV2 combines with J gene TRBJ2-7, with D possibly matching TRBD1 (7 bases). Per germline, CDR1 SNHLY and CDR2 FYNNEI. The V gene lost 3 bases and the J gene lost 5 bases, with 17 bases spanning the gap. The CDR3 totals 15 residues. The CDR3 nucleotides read TGTGCCAGCAGTGAGGAGCAGGGGGGTTTGAACGAGCAGTACTTC. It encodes CASSEEQGGLNEQYF.

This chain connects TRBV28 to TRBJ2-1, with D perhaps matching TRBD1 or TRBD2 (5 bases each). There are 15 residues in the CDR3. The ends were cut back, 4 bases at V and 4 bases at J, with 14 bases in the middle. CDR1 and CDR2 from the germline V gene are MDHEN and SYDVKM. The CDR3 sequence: CASSSPGPRYNEQFF. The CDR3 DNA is TGTGCCAGCAGTTCGCCGGGACCGCGGTACAATGAGCAGTTCTTC. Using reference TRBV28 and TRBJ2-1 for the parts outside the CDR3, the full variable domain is DVKVTQSSRYLVKRTGEKVFLECVQDMDHENMFWYRQDPGLGLRLIYFSYDVKMKEKGDIPEGYSVSREKKERFSLILESASTNQTSMYLCASSSPGPRYNEQFFGPGTRLTVL.

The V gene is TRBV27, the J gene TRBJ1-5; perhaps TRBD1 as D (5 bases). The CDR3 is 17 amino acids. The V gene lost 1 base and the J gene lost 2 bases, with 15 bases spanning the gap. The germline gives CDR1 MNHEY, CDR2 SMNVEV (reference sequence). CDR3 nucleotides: TGTGCCAGCAGTTTATACACCCCCAGGGCAGGCAATCAGCCCCAGCATTTT. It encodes CASSLYTPRAGNQPQHF.

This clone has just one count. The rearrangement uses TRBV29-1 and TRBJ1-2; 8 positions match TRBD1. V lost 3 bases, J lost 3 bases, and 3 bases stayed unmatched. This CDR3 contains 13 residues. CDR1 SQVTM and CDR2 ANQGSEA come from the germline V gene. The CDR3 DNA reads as TGCAGCGTTGAGACAGGGGAGGACTATGGCTACACCTTC. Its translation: CSVETGEDYGYTF.

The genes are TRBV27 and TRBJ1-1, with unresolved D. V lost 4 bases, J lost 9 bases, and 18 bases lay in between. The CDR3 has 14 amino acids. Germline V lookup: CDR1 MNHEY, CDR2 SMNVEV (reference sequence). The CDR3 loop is CASSSGGVAGQAFF. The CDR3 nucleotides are TGTGCCAGCAGTTCGGGCGGGGTGGCGGGTCAAGCTTTCTTT.

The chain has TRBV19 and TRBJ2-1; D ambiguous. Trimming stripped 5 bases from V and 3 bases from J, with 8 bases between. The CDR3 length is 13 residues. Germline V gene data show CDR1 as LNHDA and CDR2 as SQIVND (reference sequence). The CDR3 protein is CASSPEDYNEQFF. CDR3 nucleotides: TGTGCCAGTAGTCCTGAGGACTACAATGAGCAGTTCTTC.